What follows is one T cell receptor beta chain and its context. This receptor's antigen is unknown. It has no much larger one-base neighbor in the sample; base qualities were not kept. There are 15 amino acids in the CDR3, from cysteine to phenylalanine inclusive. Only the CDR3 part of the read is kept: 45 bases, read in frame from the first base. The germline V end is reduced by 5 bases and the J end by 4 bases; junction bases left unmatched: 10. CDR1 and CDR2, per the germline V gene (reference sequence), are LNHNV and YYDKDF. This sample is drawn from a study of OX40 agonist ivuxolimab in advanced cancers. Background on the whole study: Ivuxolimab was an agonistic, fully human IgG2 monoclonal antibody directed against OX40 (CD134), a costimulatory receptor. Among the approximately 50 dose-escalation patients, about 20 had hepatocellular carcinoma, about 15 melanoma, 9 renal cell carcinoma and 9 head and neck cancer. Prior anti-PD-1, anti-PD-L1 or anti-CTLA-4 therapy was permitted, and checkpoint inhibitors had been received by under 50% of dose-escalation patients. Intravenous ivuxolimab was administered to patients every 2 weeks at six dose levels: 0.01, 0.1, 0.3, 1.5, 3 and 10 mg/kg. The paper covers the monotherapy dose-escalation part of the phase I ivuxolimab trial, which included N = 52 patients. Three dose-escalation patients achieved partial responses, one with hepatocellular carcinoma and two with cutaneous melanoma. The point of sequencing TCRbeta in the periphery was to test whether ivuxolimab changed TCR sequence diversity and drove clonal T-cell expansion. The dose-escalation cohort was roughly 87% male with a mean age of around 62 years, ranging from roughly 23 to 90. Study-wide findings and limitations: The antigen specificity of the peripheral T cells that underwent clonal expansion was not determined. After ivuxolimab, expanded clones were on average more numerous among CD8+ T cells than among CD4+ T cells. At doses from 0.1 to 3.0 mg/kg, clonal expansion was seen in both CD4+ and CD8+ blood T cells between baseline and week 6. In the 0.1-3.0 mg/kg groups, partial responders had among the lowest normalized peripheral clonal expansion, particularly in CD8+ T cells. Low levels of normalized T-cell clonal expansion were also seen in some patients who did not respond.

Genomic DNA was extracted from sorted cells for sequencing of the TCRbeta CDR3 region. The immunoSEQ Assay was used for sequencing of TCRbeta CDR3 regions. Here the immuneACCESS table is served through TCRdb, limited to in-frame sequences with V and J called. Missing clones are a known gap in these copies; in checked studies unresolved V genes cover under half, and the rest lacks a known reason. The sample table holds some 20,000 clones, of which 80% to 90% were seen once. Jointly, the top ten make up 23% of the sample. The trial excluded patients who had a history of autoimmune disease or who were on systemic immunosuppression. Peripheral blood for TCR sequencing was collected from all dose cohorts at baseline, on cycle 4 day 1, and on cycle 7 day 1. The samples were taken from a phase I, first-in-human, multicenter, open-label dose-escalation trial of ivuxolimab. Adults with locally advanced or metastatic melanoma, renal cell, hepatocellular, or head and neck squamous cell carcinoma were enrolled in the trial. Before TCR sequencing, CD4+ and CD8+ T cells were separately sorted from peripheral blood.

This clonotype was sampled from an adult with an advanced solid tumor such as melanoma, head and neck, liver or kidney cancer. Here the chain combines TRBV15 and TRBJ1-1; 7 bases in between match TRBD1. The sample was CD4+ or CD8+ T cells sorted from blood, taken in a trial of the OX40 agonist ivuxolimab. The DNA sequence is TGTGCCACCAGCCCCGACAGGGAAGGTGGCACTGAAGCTTTCTTT. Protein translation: CATSPDREGGTEAFF.